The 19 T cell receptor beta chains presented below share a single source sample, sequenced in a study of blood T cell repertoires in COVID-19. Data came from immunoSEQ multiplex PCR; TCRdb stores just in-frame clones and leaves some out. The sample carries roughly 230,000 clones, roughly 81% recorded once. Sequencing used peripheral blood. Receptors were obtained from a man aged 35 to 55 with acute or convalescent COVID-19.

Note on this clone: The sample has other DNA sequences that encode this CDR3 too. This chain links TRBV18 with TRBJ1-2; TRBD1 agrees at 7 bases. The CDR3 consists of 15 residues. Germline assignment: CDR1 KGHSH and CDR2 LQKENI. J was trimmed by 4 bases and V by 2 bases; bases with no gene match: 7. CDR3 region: CASSPTGQEIYGYTF. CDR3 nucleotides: TGTGCCAGCTCACCAACAGGACAGGAGATCTATGGCTACACCTTC.

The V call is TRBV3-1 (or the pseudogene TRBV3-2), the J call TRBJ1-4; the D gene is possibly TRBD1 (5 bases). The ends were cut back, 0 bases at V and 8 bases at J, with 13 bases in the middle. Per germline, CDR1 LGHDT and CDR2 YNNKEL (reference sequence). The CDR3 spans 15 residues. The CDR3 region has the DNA TGTGCCAGCAGCCAAGACGGGGGGATGAGAGAAAAACTGTTTTTT. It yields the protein CASSQDGGMREKLFF.

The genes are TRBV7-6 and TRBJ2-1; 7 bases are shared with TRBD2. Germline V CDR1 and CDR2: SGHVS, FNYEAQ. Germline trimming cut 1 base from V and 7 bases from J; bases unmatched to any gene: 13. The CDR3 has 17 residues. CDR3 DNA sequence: TGTGCCAGCAGCTTAGGATCCCCCCCGCGCGGGGGAAATGAGCAGTTCTTC. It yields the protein CASSLGSPPRGGNEQFF.

The CDR3 DNA is TGTGCCAGCACCTTCCTAGGGGATTCTGGGGCCAACGTCCTGACTTTC. This sequence encodes CASTFLGDSGANVLTF. The chain uses TRBV2 and TRBJ2-6; D is perhaps TRBD1 (5 bases). The CDR3 has 16 residues. V was shortened by 7 bases and J by 1 base, with 14 bases between the two germline ends. Germline-derived CDR1 and CDR2 are SNHLY and FYNNEI.

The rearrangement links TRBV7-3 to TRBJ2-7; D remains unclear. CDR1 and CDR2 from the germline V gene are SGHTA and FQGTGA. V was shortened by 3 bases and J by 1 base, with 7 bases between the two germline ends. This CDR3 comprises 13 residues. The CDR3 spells CASSFFPSYEQYF. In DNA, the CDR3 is TGTGCCAGCAGCTTTTTCCCTTCCTACGAGCAGTACTTC.

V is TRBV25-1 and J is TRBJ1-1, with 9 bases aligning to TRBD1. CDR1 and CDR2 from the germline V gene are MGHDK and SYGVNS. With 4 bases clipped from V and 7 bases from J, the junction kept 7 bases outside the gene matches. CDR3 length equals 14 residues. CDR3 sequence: CASSGTGGKGEAFF. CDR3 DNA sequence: TGTGCCAGCAGTGGCACAGGGGGCAAGGGTGAAGCTTTCTTT.

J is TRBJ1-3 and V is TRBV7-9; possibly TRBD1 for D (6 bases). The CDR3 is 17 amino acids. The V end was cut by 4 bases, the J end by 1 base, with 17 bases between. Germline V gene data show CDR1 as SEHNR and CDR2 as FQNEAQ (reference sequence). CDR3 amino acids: CASSSNNRGASGNTIYF. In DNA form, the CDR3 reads TGTGCCAGCAGCTCAAACAACCGGGGGGCATCTGGAAACACCATATATTTT.

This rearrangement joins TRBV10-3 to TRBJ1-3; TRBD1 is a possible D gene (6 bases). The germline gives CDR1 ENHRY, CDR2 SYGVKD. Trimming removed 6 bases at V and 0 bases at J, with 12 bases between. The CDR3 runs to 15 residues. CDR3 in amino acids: CAISSTTGSGNTIYF. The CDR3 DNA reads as TGTGCCATCAGCTCTACGACAGGCTCTGGAAACACCATATATTTT.

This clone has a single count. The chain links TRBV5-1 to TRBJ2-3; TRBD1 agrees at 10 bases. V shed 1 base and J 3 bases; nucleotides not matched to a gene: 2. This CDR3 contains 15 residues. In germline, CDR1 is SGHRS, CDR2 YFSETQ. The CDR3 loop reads CASSLWDRGTDTQYF. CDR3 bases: TGCGCCAGCAGCTTGTGGGACAGGGGAACAGATACGCAGTATTTT.

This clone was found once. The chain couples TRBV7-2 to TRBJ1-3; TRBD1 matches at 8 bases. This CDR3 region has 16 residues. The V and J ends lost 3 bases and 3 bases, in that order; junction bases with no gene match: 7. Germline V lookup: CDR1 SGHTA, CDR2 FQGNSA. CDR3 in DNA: TGTGCCAGCAGCTTTTTCAGGGGGCAATTTGGAAACACCATATATTTT. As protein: CASSFFRGQFGNTIYF.

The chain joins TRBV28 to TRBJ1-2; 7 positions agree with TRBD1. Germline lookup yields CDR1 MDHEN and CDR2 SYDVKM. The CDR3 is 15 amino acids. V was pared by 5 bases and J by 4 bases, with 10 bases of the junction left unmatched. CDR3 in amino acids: CASSRLGQVFYGYTF. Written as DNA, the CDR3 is TGTGCCAGCAGTCGCCTCGGACAGGTCTTCTATGGCTACACCTTC.

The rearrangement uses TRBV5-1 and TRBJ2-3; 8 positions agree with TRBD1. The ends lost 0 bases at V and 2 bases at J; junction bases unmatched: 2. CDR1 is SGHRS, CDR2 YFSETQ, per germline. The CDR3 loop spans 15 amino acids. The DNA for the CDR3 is TGCGCCAGCAGCTTGGGGACAGGGAACACAGATACGCAGTATTTT. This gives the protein CASSLGTGNTDTQYF.

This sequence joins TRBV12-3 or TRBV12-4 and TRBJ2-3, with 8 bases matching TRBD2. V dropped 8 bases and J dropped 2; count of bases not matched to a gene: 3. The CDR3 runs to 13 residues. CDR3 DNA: TGTGCCAGCCGGGGGGGCCTCACAGATACGCAGTATTTT. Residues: CASRGGLTDTQYF.

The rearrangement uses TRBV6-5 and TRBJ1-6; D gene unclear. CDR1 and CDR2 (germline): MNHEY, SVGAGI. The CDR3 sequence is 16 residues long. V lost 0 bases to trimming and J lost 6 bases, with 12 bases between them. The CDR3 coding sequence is TGTGCCAGCAGTTACTCTACCGGGAGTCTTAATTCACCCCTCCACTTT. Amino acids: CASSYSTGSLNSPLHF.

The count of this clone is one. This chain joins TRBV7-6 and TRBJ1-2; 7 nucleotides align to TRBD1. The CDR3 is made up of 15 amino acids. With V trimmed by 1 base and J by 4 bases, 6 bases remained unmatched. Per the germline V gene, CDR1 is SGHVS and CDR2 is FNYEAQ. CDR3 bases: TGTGCCAGCAGCTTAGAGACAGGGACCTTCTATGGCTACACCTTC. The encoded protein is CASSLETGTFYGYTF. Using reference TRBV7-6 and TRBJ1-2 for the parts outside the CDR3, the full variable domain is GAGVSQSPRYKVTKRGQDVALRCDPISGHVSLYWYRQALGQGPEFLTYFNYEAQQDKSGLPNDRFSAERPEGSISTLTIQRTEQRDSAMYRCASSLETGTFYGYTFGSGTRLTVV.

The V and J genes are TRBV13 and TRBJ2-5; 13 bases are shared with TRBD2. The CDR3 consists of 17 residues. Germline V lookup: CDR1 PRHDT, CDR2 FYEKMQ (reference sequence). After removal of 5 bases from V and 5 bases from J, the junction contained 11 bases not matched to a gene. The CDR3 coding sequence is TGTGCCAGCAGCAGGGGGGGACTAGCGGGGTACACGGAGACCCAGTACTTC. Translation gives CASSRGGLAGYTETQYF.

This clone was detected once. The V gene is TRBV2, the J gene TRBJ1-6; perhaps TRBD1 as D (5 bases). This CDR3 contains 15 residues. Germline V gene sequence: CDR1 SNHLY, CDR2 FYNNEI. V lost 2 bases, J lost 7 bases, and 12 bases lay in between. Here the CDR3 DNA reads TGTGCCAGCAGTGAACCTCAGGGCCAGAATTCACCCCTCCACTTT. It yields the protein CASSEPQGQNSPLHF.

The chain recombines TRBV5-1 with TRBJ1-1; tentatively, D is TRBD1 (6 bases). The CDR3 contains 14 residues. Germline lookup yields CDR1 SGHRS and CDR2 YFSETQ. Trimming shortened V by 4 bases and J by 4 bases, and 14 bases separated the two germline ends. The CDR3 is CASSPGQLATEAFF. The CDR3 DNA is TGCGCCAGCAGCCCCGGACAGTTGGCCACTGAAGCTTTCTTT. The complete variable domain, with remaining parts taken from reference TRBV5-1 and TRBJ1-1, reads KAGVTQTPRYLIKTRGQQVTLSCSPISGHRSVSWYQQTPGQGLQFLFEYFSETQRNKGNFPGRFSGRQFSNSRSEMNVSTLELGDSALYLCASSPGQLATEAFFGQGTRLTVV.

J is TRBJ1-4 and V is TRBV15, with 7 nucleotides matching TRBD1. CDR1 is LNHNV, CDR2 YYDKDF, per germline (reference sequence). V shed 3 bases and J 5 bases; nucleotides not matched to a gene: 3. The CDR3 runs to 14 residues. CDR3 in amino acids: CATSRVGQNEKLFF. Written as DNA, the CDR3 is TGTGCCACCAGCAGGGTGGGACAGAATGAAAAACTGTTTTTT.